The 6 T cell receptor beta chains presented below share a single source sample, sequenced in a study of T cell repertoires in cytomegalovirus infection (dated by TCRdb to between 2019 and 2020). Sequencing was performed on an Illumina HiSeq 1500. The public reads were reprocessed in TCRdb via fastp at Q25 and MiXCR, keeping in-frame beta chains. Rows matching on CDR3 protein sequence are summarized as one entry with the most common DNA and genes. The sample data list a few hundred thousand distinct CDR3 sequences, and roughly an eighth of these were observed just once. The leading ten clones occupy around 9.5% of the sample. The sample consisted of PBMCs. Source of these receptors: a human donor in good health (CMV status not recorded). Some clones in this sample may be carry-over from other donors' samples.

The chain has TRBV20-1 and TRBJ2-5; D unresolved. CDR1 and CDR2 (germline): DFQATT, SNEGSKA (reference sequence). The CDR3 spans 11 residues. V was clipped by 1 base and J by 5 bases, with 5 bases between them. The CDR3 bases are TGCAGTGCTAGAGCTGGGGAGACCCAGTACTTC. Its translation is CSARAGETQYF.

The chain uses TRBV4-2 and TRBJ2-1; the D gene is possibly TRBD2 (6 bases). The CDR3 contains 16 residues. Per germline, CDR1 LGHNA and CDR2 YNFKEQ. V was clipped by 3 bases and J by 0 bases, with 12 bases between them. Here the CDR3 reads CASSHGGGSSYNEQFF. CDR3 DNA sequence: TGTGCCAGCAGCCACGGTGGGGGGAGCTCCTACAATGAGCAGTTCTTC.

This clonotype was recorded many times. The chain uses TRBV27 and TRBJ2-3; tentatively, D is TRBD2 (6 bases). V lost 3 bases to trimming and J lost 2 bases, with 9 bases between them. The CDR3 consists of 14 residues. Germline V lookup: CDR1 MNHEY, CDR2 SMNVEV (reference sequence). For the CDR3, the DNA is TGTGCCAGCAGTTTCCGCGGGGACACAGATACGCAGTATTTT. It translates to CASSFRGDTDTQYF.

This clonotype has at least ten counts. The J gene is TRBJ2-5, the V gene TRBV7-2; 9 bases map to TRBD1. After removal of 4 bases from V and 3 bases from J, the junction contained 0 bases not matched to a gene. Germline loops: CDR1 SGHTA, CDR2 FQGNSA. The CDR3 is 13 residues long. The CDR3 sequence is CASSWDREETQYF. The CDR3 nucleotides read TGTGCCAGCAGCTGGGACAGGGAAGAGACCCAGTACTTC.

This clonotype was seen only a few times. Germline and junction disagree at one end, which may indicate a read error. DNA of the CDR3: TGTGCCAGCAGCCAAGAAGGGACGTCTGGAAACACCATATATTTT. Protein: CASSQEGTSGNTIYF. The V call is TRBV4-1, the J call TRBJ1-3; a possible D gene is TRBD1 (5 bases). The CDR3 loop spans 15 amino acids. Germline V lookup: CDR1 MGHRA, CDR2 YSYEKL.

This clonotype appeared many times. This sequence joins TRBV12-3 or TRBV12-4 and TRBJ1-5, with a weak D call TRBD1 (5 bases). CDR3 size: 15 residues. The ends were cut back, 2 bases at V and 4 bases at J, with 12 bases in the middle. CDR3 loop: CASSLKGIGNQPQHF. The CDR3 DNA reads TGTGCCAGCAGTTTAAAGGGGATTGGTAATCAGCCCCAGCATTTT.